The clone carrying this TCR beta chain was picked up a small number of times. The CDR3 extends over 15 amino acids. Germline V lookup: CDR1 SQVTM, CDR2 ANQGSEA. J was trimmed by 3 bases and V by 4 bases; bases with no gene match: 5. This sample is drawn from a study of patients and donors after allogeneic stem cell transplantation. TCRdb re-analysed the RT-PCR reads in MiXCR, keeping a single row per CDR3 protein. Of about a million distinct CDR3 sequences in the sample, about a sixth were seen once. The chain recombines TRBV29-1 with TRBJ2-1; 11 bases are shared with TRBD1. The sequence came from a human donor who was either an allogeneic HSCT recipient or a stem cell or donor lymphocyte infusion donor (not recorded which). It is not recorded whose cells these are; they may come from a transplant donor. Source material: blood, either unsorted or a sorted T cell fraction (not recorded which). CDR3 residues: CSVGPGTGGYNEQFF. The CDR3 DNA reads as TGCAGCGTTGGCCCCGGGACAGGGGGCTACAATGAGCAGTTCTTC.